These 7 T cell receptor beta chains were all obtained from the same sample, sequenced in a study of blood T cell repertoires in COVID-19. This table comes from immunoSEQ multiplex PCR, and its TCRdb copy is limited to in-frame clones, with some not included. The sample holds more than 250,000 clones, approximately 85% seen once. Specimen: peripheral blood. These receptors were collected from a middle-aged man with active or convalescent COVID-19.

The chain is built from TRBV5-1 and TRBJ1-2; 9 nucleotides line up with TRBD1. The CDR3 runs 15 residues. The ends lost 3 bases at V and 8 bases at J; junction bases unmatched: 11. CDR1 is SGHRS, CDR2 YFSETQ, per germline. CDR3 region: CASSWDPGTGSGYTF. The CDR3 nucleotides read TGCGCCAGCAGCTGGGACCCCGGGACAGGGTCAGGCTACACCTTC.

The chain employs TRBV6-1 and TRBJ1-1; D not certain. Trimming took 7 bases from V and 1 from J, leaving 4 bases between them. The CDR3 covers 11 residues. CDR1 is MNHNS, CDR2 SASEGT, per germline. The CDR3 here is CASTGNTEAFF. CDR3 coding DNA: TGTGCCAGCACAGGGAACACTGAAGCTTTCTTT.

The chain couples TRBV4-2 to TRBJ2-5; 9 bases map to TRBD2. Unmatched junction bases numbered 6, after V lost 0 bases and J lost 1 base. The CDR3 length is 17 residues. The germline V gene has CDR1 LGHNA and CDR2 YNFKEQ. The CDR3 protein is CASSQDLLAGAQETQYF. The CDR3 coding sequence is TGTGCCAGCAGCCAAGATCTACTAGCGGGTGCCCAAGAGACCCAGTACTTC.

The chain joins TRBV28 to TRBJ1-2, with D perhaps TRBD1 (5 bases). The germline gives CDR1 MDHEN, CDR2 SYDVKM. Trimming left V 1 base short and J 7 bases short, with 16 bases between. The CDR3 is made up of 15 amino acids. This CDR3 reads CASSLLVGRGGGYTF. CDR3 sequence (DNA): TGTGCCAGCAGTTTATTGGTAGGGCGGGGCGGTGGCTACACCTTC.

A single count supports this clone. The chain has TRBV11-2 and TRBJ2-1; 10 bases fit TRBD2. The germline CDR1 and CDR2 sequences are SGHAT and FQNNGV. After removal of 4 bases from V and 8 bases from J, the junction contained 14 bases not matched to a gene. CDR3 size: 17 residues. The CDR3 nucleotides read TGTGCCAGCAGCTCACAAATCCTAGTAGCGGGAGGCGATGAGCAGTTCTTC. This codes for CASSSQILVAGGDEQFF.

The rearrangement links TRBV5-4 to TRBJ2-7; D gene uncertain. CDR3 length: 12 amino acids. V dropped 0 bases and J dropped 6 bases, with 7 bases sitting between them. Germline CDR1 SGHNT, CDR2 YYREEE (reference sequence). The CDR3 nucleotides are TGTGCCAGCAGCTTGGACCGGAGCGAGCAGTACTTC. Translation: CASSLDRSEQYF.

The chain has TRBV7-2 and TRBJ1-5; D remains ambiguous. V dropped 5 bases and J dropped 0 bases, with 5 bases sitting between them. Germline assignment: CDR1 SGHTA and CDR2 FQGNSA. This CDR3 is built from 13 residues. The CDR3 protein is CASSQDSNQPQHF. CDR3 DNA: TGTGCCAGCAGCCAGGATAGCAATCAGCCCCAGCATTTT.